The source of this TCR beta chain is a study of T cells after yellow fever vaccination. Study observations and caveats: Contaminants from the bulk population, in the form of abundant clonotypes, could be found in FACS-sorted repertoires.

TCRdb re-analysed the 5' RACE reads in MiXCR, keeping a single row per CDR3 protein. The sample has about 500,000 distinct CDR3 sequences; less than 20% are singletons. In germline, CDR1 is SGHTA, CDR2 FQGNSA. CDR3 size: 12 residues. This clonotype was detected only once. The antigen remains unidentified. It may be a read error: a sequence one base away is much more abundant. This sequence joins TRBV7-2 and TRBJ2-4; 7 nucleotides line up with TRBD1. This specimen consisted of PBMCs, obtained around 5 days after the first yellow fever vaccination. This TCR came from a man aged 18 to 30 who received the YFV17D yellow fever vaccine. The CDR3 loop is CAISSGGNIQYF. In DNA form, the CDR3 reads TGTGCCATCAGCTCAGGGGGAAACATTCAGTACTTC.